The present T cell receptor beta chain was sequenced within a study of blood T cells in healthy people across ages. Study findings and constraints: Measured against age, TCR beta diversity per million T cells decreased in a roughly linear manner.

All donors came from Russia, were Caucasian and healthy, and spanned ages 6 to 90. The CDR3 runs to 14 residues. This clonotype has more than one count but fewer than ten. Its antigen is as yet unknown. At one of its ends the junction is not consistent with the germline gene, which may arise from a read error. It was with a sample-barcoded 5' primer and a J-beta primer mix that a second PCR of about 7 to 12 cycles was run. TCRdb analysed the 5' RACE reads with MiXCR anew, one entry per CDR3 protein. Among roughly 500,000 distinct CDR3 sequences, around 24% were seen once, and the ten largest hold 7.5% to 9%. In addition, the sample was reused for a study of T cells of mothers and their children. That paper states: When mothers and children were related, their normalized repertoire overlap, which was always slightly higher, did not differ significantly from that of unrelated pairs.

The sequenced sample consisted of blood. The TCR sequence derives from a boy aged 5-17 years in good health. The rearrangement links TRBV12-3 or TRBV12-4 to TRBJ1-2, with TRBD1 matching over 9 bases. CDR3 nucleotide sequence: TGTGCCAGCAGTTCGGGACAGGGTCCCTATGACTACACCTTC. Its translation: CASSSGQGPYDYTF.